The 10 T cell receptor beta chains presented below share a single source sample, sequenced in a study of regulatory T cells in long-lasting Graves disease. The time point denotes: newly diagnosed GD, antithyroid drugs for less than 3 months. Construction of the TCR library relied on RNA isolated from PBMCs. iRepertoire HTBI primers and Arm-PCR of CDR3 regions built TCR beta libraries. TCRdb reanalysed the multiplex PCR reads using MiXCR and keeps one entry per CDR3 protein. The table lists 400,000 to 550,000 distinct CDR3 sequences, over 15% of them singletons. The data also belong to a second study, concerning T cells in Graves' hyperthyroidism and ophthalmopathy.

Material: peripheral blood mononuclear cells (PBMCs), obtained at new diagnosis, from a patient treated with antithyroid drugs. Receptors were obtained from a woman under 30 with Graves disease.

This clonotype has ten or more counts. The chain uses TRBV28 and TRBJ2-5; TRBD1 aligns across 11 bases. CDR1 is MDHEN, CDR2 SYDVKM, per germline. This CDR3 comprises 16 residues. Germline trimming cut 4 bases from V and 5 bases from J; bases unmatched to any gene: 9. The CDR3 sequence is CASSYRDRGSLETQYF. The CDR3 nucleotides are TGTGCCAGCAGTTACCGGGACAGGGGGTCTTTGGAGACCCAGTACTTC.

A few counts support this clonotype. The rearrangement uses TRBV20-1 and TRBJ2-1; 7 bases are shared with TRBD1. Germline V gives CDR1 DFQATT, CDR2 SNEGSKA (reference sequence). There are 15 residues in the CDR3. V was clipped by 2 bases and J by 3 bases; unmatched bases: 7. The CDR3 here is CSARPWDSYYNEQFF. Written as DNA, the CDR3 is TGCAGTGCTAGACCATGGGACAGTTACTACAATGAGCAGTTCTTC.

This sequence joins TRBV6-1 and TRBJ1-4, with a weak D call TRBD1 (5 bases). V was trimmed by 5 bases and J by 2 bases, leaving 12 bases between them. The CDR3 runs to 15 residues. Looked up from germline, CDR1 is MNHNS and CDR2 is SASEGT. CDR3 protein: CASSNQGNTNEKLFF. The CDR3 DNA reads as TGTGCCAGCAGTAACCAGGGTAACACTAATGAAAAACTGTTTTTT.

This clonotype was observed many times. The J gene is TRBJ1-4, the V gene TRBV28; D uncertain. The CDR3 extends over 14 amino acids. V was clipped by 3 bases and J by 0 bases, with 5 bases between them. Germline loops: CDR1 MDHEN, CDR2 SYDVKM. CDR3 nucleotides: TGTGCCAGCAGTTTCCGGGCAACTAATGAAAAACTGTTTTTT. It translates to CASSFRATNEKLFF.

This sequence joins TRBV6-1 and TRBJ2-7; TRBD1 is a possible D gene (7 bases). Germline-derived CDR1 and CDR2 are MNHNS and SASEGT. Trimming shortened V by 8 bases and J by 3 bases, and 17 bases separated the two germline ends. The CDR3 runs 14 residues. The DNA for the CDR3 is TGTGCCAGCGCGACGTACCAGGGGGGCTACGAGCAGTACTTC. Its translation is CASATYQGGYEQYF.

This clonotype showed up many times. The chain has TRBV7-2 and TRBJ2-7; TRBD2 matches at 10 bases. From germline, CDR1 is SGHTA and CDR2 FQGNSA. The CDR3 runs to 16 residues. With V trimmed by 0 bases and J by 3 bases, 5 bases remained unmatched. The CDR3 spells CASSLAGAGGGYEQYF. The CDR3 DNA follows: TGTGCCAGCAGCTTAGCGGGAGCGGGGGGGGGCTACGAGCAGTACTTC. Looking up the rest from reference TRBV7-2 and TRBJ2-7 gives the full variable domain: GAGVSQSPSNKVTEKGKDVELRCDPISGHTALYWYRQSLGQGLEFLIYFQGNSAPDKSGLPSDRFSAERTGGSVSTLTIQRTQQEDSAVYLCASSLAGAGGGYEQYFGPGTRLTVT.

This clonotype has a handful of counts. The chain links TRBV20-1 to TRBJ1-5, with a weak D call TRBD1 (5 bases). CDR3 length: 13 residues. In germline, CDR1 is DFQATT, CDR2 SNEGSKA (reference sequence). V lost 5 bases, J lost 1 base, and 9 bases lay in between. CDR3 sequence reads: CSAGTQSNQPQHF. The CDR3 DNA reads TGCAGTGCTGGGACTCAAAGCAATCAGCCCCAGCATTTT.

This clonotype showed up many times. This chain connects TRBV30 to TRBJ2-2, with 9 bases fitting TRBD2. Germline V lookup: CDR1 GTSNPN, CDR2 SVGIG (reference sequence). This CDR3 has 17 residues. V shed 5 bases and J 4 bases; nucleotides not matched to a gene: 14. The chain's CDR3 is CAWGPFAGGPGTGELFF. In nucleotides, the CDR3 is TGTGCCTGGGGTCCTTTCGCGGGAGGGCCGGGCACCGGGGAGCTGTTTTTT.

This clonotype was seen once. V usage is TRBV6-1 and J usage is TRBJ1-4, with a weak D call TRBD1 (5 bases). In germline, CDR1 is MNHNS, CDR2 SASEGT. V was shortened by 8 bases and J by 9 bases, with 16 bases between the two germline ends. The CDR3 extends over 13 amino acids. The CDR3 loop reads CASRPGGGQKLFF. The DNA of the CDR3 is TGTGCCAGCCGGCCGGGGGGTGGCCAAAAACTGTTTTTT.

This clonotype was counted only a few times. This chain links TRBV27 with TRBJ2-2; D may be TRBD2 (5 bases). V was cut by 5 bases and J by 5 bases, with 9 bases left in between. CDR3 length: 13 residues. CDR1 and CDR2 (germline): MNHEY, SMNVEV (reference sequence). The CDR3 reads CASSAGGTGELFF. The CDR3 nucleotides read TGTGCCAGCAGTGCGGGCGGGACCGGGGAGCTGTTTTTT.